These T cell receptor beta chains were read from a single sample in a study of T cell responses to AZD1222 COVID-19 vaccine. The data were produced by immunoSEQ multiplex PCR, yet TCRdb's version contains in-frame clones alone and is incomplete. The sample lists more than 150,000 clones; approximately 90% were seen once. Sequenced material: peripheral blood, taken on day 0 of AZD1222 vaccination. All receptors derive from an adult in good health. The CDR3 runs from the conserved cysteine through the conserved F or W. D genes are given only for firm matches. Clone size appears in some rows only: once, few, many, or a class for an expanded clone.

TRBJ2-1,TRBV9,NA,TRBD2,TGTGCCAGCAGCGTAAGCGGGAGCTCCTACAATGAGCAGTTCTTC,CASSVSGSSYNEQFF
TRBJ1-2,TRBV2,NA,NA,TGTGCCAGCAGTGAAGAGTTCGGGGGAAGCGGCTACACCTTC,CASSEEFGGSGYTF
TRBJ2-7,TRBV10-3,once,NA,TGTGCCATCAGTGAGCCCACCTCTACCTCCTACGAGCAGTACTTC,CAISEPTSTSYEQYF
TRBJ2-2,TRBV2,NA,TRBD2,TGTGCCAGCAGTGACTCTAGCGGGAGTGGCGGGGAGCTGTTTTTT,CASSDSSGSGGELFF
TRBJ1-2,TRBV7-3,NA,NA,TGTGCCAGCAGCTTAAGGGGGAACGGGTATGGCTACACCTTC,CASSLRGNGYGYTF
TRBJ1-3,TRBV7-8,NA,NA,TGTGCCAGCAGCTTAGGCGAGGGTAATTCTGGAAACACCATATATTTT,CASSLGEGNSGNTIYF
TRBJ2-7,TRBV7-8,NA,TRBD2,TGTGCCAGCAGCTCCCCGGGGAGGGGATACGAGCAGTACTTC,CASSSPGRGYEQYF
TRBJ2-7,TRBV28,NA,NA,TGTGCCAGCAGTTTTCTCGGGCAGGGTAGTTTGTACGAGCAGTACTTC,CASSFLGQGSLYEQYF
TRBJ2-7,TRBV28,few,TRBD1,TGTGCCAGCAGTCTCCCCCCGGACAGGCTCTACGAGCAGTACTTC,CASSLPPDRLYEQYF
TRBJ1-5,TRBV21-1,NA,NA,TGTGCCAGCAGCCGACCGGGACAGGGGCACAAACCCCAGCATTTT,CASSRPGQGHKPQHF
TRBJ2-3,TRBV3-1/TRBV3-2,NA,NA,TGTGCCAGCAGCCAAGAGGGCACAGGTTCCCGCACAGATACGCAGTATTTT,CASSQEGTGSRTDTQYF
TRBJ2-7,TRBV2,NA,NA,TGTGCCAGCAGTGGCATGAGGACTACAACCTACGAGCAGTACTTC,CASSGMRTTTYEQYF
TRBJ1-1,TRBV15,NA,NA,TGTGCCACCAGCAAGGACAGGAACACTGAAGCTTTCTTT,CATSKDRNTEAFF
TRBJ1-4,TRBV5-1,few,NA,TGCGCCAGCAGCCTCTACGGCCCTAATGAAAAACTGTTTTTT,CASSLYGPNEKLFF
TRBJ2-5,TRBV6-2/TRBV6-3,once,TRBD1,TGTGCCAGCAGCCAAAGGACAGGGGGGCGAGAGACCCAGTACTTC,CASSQRTGGRETQYF
TRBJ2-1,TRBV3-1/TRBV3-2,NA,TRBD2,TGTGCCAGCAGCCACTCTAGCGGGGGATACAATGAGCAGTTCTTC,CASSHSSGGYNEQFF
TRBJ1-1,TRBV9,NA,NA,TGTGCCAGCAGCGTAGAGATGAACACTGAAGCTTTCTTT,CASSVEMNTEAFF
TRBJ2-1,TRBV28,NA,NA,TGTGCCAGCAGTTTAACCCTGGGGTTAAGCTCCTACAATGAGCAGTTCTTC,CASSLTLGLSSYNEQFF
TRBJ1-4,TRBV19,NA,NA,TGTGCCAGTAGTATCAACAGCTTTCCTGAAAAACTGTTTTTT,CASSINSFPEKLFF
TRBJ1-6,TRBV5-1,NA,NA,TGCGCCAGCAGCTTGGGTCCGGGGGAAGTTTCACCCCTCCACTTT,CASSLGPGEVSPLHF
TRBJ2-4,TRBV5-1,NA,NA,TGCGCCAGCAGTGCCGGGATAGCCAAAAACATTCAGTACTTC,CASSAGIAKNIQYF
TRBJ2-7,TRBV6-5,few,TRBD1,TGTGCCAGCAGTATCGACAGGGGACCCGTGGAGCAGTACTTC,CASSIDRGPVEQYF
TRBJ1-1,TRBV28,NA,NA,TGTGCCAGCACCTCCGGGACCCGAGGAGCTTTCTTT,CASTSGTRGAFF
TRBJ1-2,TRBV6-6,NA,NA,TGTGCCAGCAGCTTACAGGCCCATAACTATGGCTACACCTTC,CASSLQAHNYGYTF
TRBJ1-1,TRBV19,NA,NA,TGTGCCAGTAAGTCCCGGAACACTGAAGCTTTCTTT,CASKSRNTEAFF
TRBJ2-7,TRBV27,once,NA,TGTGCCAGCAGCCCGACACGGGTGTCCTACGAGCAGTACTTC,CASSPTRVSYEQYF
TRBJ2-7,TRBV28,NA,TRBD1,TGTGCCAGCAGGGGGACAGGGTTTGGATACGAGCAGTACTTC,CASRGTGFGYEQYF
TRBJ1-6,TRBV27,NA,TRBD1,TGTGCCAGCAGTTTATCAGGGGGCGGCGGCTATAATTCACCCCTCCACTTT,CASSLSGGGGYNSPLHF